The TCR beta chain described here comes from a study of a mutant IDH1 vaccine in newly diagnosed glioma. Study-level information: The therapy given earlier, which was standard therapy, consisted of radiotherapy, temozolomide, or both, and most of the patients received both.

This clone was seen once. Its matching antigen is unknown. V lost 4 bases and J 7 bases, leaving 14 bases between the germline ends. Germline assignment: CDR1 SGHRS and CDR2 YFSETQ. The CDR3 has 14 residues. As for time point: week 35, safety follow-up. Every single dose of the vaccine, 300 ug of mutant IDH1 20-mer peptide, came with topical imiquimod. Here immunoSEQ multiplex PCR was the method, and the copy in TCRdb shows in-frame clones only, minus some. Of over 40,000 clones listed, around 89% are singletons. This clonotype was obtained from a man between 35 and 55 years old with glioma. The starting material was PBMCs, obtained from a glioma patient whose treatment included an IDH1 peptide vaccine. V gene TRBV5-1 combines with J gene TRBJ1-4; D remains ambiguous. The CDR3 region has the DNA TGCGCCAGCAGCCCCGCGGCGGAGACTGAAAAACTGTTTTTT. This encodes CASSPAAETEKLFF.